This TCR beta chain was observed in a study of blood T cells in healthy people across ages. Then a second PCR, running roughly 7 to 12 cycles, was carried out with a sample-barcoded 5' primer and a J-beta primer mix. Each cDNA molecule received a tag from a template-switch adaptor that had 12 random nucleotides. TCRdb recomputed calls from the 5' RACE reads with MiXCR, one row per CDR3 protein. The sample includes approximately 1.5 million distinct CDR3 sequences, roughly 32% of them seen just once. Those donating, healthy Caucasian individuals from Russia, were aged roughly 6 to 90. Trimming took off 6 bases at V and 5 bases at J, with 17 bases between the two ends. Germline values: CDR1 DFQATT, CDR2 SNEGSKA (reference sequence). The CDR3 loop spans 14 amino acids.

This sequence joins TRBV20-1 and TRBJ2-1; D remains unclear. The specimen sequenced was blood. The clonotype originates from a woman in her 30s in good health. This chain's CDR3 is CSATIMGLDNEQFF. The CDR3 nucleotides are TGCAGTGCGACAATCATGGGCCTTGACAATGAGCAGTTCTTC.